Following are 9 T cell receptor beta chains from one sample sequenced in a study of T-cell memory formation after mild COVID-19. TCRdb re-analysed the 5' RACE reads in MiXCR, keeping a single row per CDR3 protein. Seen here are over 350,000 distinct CDR3 sequences, 24% observed once, and the top ten hold around 8.7%. Sequenced material: PBMCs or a T cell subset sorted from them (not recorded which). Receptor source: an adult woman who had mild COVID-19 (a few samples of this study predate the infection). Cell type and time point are not known.

This chain's CDR3 is CASTGQGGRGYTF. The CDR3 DNA sequence: TGTGCCTCCACGGGACAGGGAGGCCGTGGCTACACCTTC. The chain links TRBV30 to TRBJ1-2; 9 bases align to TRBD1. The CDR3 is made up of 13 amino acids. Looked up from germline, CDR1 is GTSNPN and CDR2 is SVGIG (reference sequence). V was clipped by 7 bases and J by 7 bases; unmatched bases: 10.

The chain uses TRBV5-1 and TRBJ2-5; 9 nucleotides match TRBD1. The length of the CDR3 is 16 residues. Germline trimming cut 0 bases from V and 4 bases from J; bases unmatched to any gene: 7. Germline-derived CDR1 and CDR2 are SGHRS and YFSETQ. CDR3: CASSLGARGQGETQYF. CDR3 bases: TGCGCCAGCAGCTTGGGGGCCCGGGGACAGGGAGAGACCCAGTACTTC.

The chain is built from TRBV6-2 or TRBV6-3 and TRBJ1-1; a possible D gene is TRBD1 (6 bases). This CDR3 comprises 14 residues. Germline values: CDR1 MNHEY, CDR2 SVGEGT. V was pared by 6 bases and J by 1 base, with 12 bases between. CDR3 amino acids: CASSDRFSNTEAFF. The DNA of the CDR3 is TGTGCCAGCAGCGACAGGTTCTCGAACACTGAAGCTTTCTTT.

The chain links TRBV12-3 or TRBV12-4 to TRBJ2-1; 8 positions agree with TRBD2. Unmatched junction bases numbered 10, after V lost 7 bases and J lost 8 bases. The CDR3 loop spans 14 amino acids. The CDR3 protein is CASTIPGGADEQFF. The DNA for the CDR3 is TGTGCCAGCACTATCCCCGGGGGGGCTGATGAGCAGTTCTTC.

This clonotype appeared a few times. This sequence joins TRBV7-7 and TRBJ2-3; D gene unclear. The CDR3 sequence is 12 residues long. Per the germline V gene, CDR1 is SSHAT and CDR2 is FNYEAQ (reference sequence). Trimming stripped 6 bases from V and 2 bases from J, with 6 bases between. In DNA, the CDR3 is TGTGCCAGCAGACTCCACACAGATACGCAGTATTTT. Its translation: CASRLHTDTQYF.

The CDR3 sequence is CASDSAGQSTDTQYF. For the CDR3, the DNA is TGTGCCAGCGACTCGGCGGGCCAAAGCACAGATACGCAGTATTTT. V and J are TRBV5-5 and TRBJ2-3, with D tentatively TRBD2 (5 bases). CDR1 is SGHKS, CDR2 YYEKEE, per germline (reference sequence). V shed 7 bases and J shed 0 bases, with 15 bases lying between them. This CDR3 region has 15 residues. Using reference TRBV5-5 and TRBJ2-3 for the parts outside the CDR3, the full variable domain is DAGVTQSPTHLIKTRGQQVTLRCSPISGHKSVSWYQQVLGQGPQFIFQYYEKEERGRGNFPDRFSARQFPNYSSELNVNALLLGDSALYLCASDSAGQSTDTQYFGPGTRLTVL.

There are a few counts of this clonotype. The J gene is TRBJ1-4, the V gene TRBV6-2 or TRBV6-3, with unresolved D. Germline values: CDR1 MNHEY, CDR2 SVGEGT. The CDR3 totals 14 residues. Trimming removed 6 bases at V and 8 bases at J, with 16 bases between. The CDR3 DNA is TGTGCCAGCAGCAGCAGAGGGTTCGCCGAAAAACTGTTTTTT. It is translated as CASSSRGFAEKLFF.

The rearrangement joins TRBV5-1 to TRBJ2-3, with a weak D call TRBD2 (6 bases). V gave up 5 bases and J gave up 2 bases, with 9 bases separating them. This CDR3 spans 13 amino acids. Germline-derived CDR1 and CDR2 are SGHRS and YFSETQ. This CDR3 reads CASRRDSTDTQYF. CDR3 DNA sequence: TGCGCCAGCAGGCGGGACTCCACAGATACGCAGTATTTT.

The chain links TRBV20-1 to TRBJ2-7; D is unresolved. The germline CDR1 and CDR2 sequences are DFQATT and SNEGSKA (reference sequence). CDR3 size: 13 residues. With 5 bases removed from V and 5 bases from J, the gap between germline ends came to 16 bases. For the CDR3, the DNA is TGCAGTGCTGCTCCCGGCTCCGTCGACGAGCAGTACTTC. Its protein is CSAAPGSVDEQYF.